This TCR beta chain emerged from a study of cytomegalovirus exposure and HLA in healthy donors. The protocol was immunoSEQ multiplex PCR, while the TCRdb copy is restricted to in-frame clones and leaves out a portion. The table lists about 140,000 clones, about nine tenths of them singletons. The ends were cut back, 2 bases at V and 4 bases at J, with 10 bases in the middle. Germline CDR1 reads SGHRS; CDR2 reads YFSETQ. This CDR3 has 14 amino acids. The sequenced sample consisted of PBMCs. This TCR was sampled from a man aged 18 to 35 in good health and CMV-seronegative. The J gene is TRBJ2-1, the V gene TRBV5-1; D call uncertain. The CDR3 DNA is TGCGCCAGCAGCTTTTCAGCGTCATACAATGAGCAGTTCTTC. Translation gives CASSFSASYNEQFF.